One and the same sample provided the 20 T cell receptor beta chains below, sequenced in a study of shared clonotypes between healthy human individuals. TCRdb's copy holds only in-frame clones and misses some; the assay was immunoSEQ multiplex PCR. The data show about 1.1 million clones, about four fifths seen once. Sample: memory CD4+ T cells from PBMCs. Subset defined: CD45RA-negative fraction. Receptor source: a man aged 18 to 30 in good health. Some clones in this sample may be carry-over from other donors' samples.

The V call is TRBV7-2, the J call TRBJ2-5; no firm D call. The assigned J gene may be wrong: the sequence end matches TRBJ2-7 better. This CDR3 has 12 residues. The germline CDR1 and CDR2 sequences are SGHTA and FQGNSA. This chain's CDR3 is CASSPRRDEQYF. CDR3 sequence (DNA): TGTGCCAGCAGCCCCCGACGCGACGAGCAGTACTTC.

This clone was counted only a few times. The genes are TRBV5-5 and TRBJ2-7, with 11 bases matching TRBD2. V dropped 4 bases and J dropped 2; count of bases not matched to a gene: 5. CDR3 length: 15 residues. The germline CDR1 and CDR2 sequences are SGHKS and YYEKEE (reference sequence). The CDR3 DNA sequence: TGTGCCAGCAGCCCGCTGACTAGCGGGGCCTACGAGCAGTACTTC. Its translation: CASSPLTSGAYEQYF. The whole variable domain, filled in from reference TRBV5-5 and TRBJ2-7, reads DAGVTQSPTHLIKTRGQQVTLRCSPISGHKSVSWYQQVLGQGPQFIFQYYEKEERGRGNFPDRFSARQFPNYSSELNVNALLLGDSALYLCASSPLTSGAYEQYFGPGTRLTVT.

The rearrangement joins TRBV5-1 to TRBJ2-3; unclear D gene. Germline CDR1 SGHRS, CDR2 YFSETQ. There are 15 residues in the CDR3. V gave up 0 bases and J gave up 0 bases, with 8 bases separating them. This chain's CDR3 is CASSLVHTSTDTQYF. The CDR3 region has the DNA TGCGCCAGCAGCTTGGTACATACTAGCACAGATACGCAGTATTTT.

The rearrangement joins TRBV15 to TRBJ1-2; D gene uncertain. Germline V gene lookup returns CDR1 LNHNV and CDR2 YYDKDF (reference sequence). V was cut by 0 bases and J by 2 bases, with 10 bases left in between. The CDR3 extends over 15 amino acids. The CDR3 DNA follows: TGTGCCACCAGCAGAGATGGGTTCGGGAACTATGGCTACACCTTC. Translated: CATSRDGFGNYGYTF.

The chain is built from TRBV30 and TRBJ2-1; unclear D gene. The germline V gene encodes CDR1 GTSNPN and CDR2 SVGIG (reference sequence). The CDR3 is 12 residues long. The V gene lost 0 bases and the J gene lost 9 bases, with 9 bases spanning the gap. The CDR3 is CAWSVTTSEQFF. CDR3 nucleotide sequence: TGTGCCTGGAGTGTAACAACGAGTGAGCAGTTCTTC.

The rearrangement uses TRBV2 and TRBJ2-1; D is unresolved. Trimming took 5 bases from V and 8 from J, leaving 13 bases between them. The CDR3 contains 13 residues. Germline V gives CDR1 SNHLY, CDR2 FYNNEI. DNA of the CDR3: TGTGCCAGCAGTATGAGCCACTTGTATGAGCAGTTCTTC. It specifies CASSMSHLYEQFF.

As DNA, the CDR3 is TGTGCCAGCAGTCTCCTAGCGGGAGGGCCGCATGAGCAGTTCTTC. Translating gives CASSLLAGGPHEQFF. The chain uses TRBV6-4 and TRBJ2-1, with 12 bases identical to TRBD2. The CDR3 is 15 amino acids. V gave up 5 bases and J gave up 8 bases; unmatched junction bases: 7. Germline V gene lookup returns CDR1 MRHNA and CDR2 SNTAGT.

The chain recombines TRBV18 with TRBJ2-3; possibly TRBD1 or TRBD2 for D (5 bases each). Per germline, CDR1 KGHSH and CDR2 LQKENI. The V end lost 0 bases, the J end lost 7 bases, and 17 bases lay between the germline ends. The CDR3 totals 16 residues. The CDR3: CASSPPLGVGDHTQYF. In DNA form, the CDR3 reads TGTGCCAGCTCACCACCGCTGGGGGTGGGGGATCATACGCAGTATTTT.

This clone was observed once. V is TRBV5-1 and J is TRBJ1-2, with unresolved D. The CDR3 extends over 15 amino acids. Germline V CDR1 and CDR2: SGHRS, YFSETQ. V lost 5 bases and J lost 0, with 14 bases in between. The CDR3 bases are TGCGCCAGCAGGAATAGTGGGAATACTAACTATGGCTACACCTTC. Amino acid sequence: CASRNSGNTNYGYTF.

With regard to this clone: The identical CDR3 is also encoded by other nucleotide sequences in the sample. The chain is built from TRBV28 and TRBJ1-2, with D possibly TRBD1 on 6 matching bases. The V gene's germline CDR1 is MDHEN and CDR2 SYDVKM. CDR3 length: 12 residues. The V gene lost 3 bases and the J gene lost 8 bases, with 10 bases spanning the gap. CDR3 coding DNA: TGTGCCAGCAGTTTGGGCAGGGGCGGCTACACCTTC. Its protein is CASSLGRGGYTF.

The rearrangement uses TRBV5-1 and TRBJ2-3; 12 nucleotides align to TRBD2. The V gene end was trimmed by 0 bases and the J gene end by 5 bases; junction bases not matched to a gene: 7. Germline CDR1 and CDR2: SGHRS and YFSETQ. The CDR3 contains 17 residues. The CDR3 sequence: CASSLVASGRDKDTQYF. In nucleotides, the CDR3 is TGCGCCAGCAGCTTGGTGGCTAGCGGGAGGGATAAAGATACGCAGTATTTT.

The chain couples TRBV5-1 to TRBJ2-5; 7 bases align to TRBD2. The CDR3 is 16 amino acids. The J segment lost 1 base and the V segment lost 1 base, leaving 7 bases of the junction unmatched. Germline CDR1 is SGHRS and CDR2 is YFSETQ. The CDR3: CASSLPSGTSQETQYF. The CDR3 DNA is TGCGCCAGCAGCTTGCCTAGCGGCACAAGCCAAGAGACCCAGTACTTC.

The chain recombines TRBV7-3 with TRBJ2-7; 12 nucleotides match TRBD2. CDR3 length equals 15 residues. Germline V gene data show CDR1 as SGHTA and CDR2 as FQGTGA. Unmatched junction bases numbered 7, after V lost 5 bases and J lost 5 bases. The CDR3 loop reads CASSPRLAGVNEQYF. In DNA form, the CDR3 reads TGTGCCAGCAGCCCGAGACTAGCGGGAGTTAACGAGCAGTACTTC.

The chain employs TRBV4-3 and TRBJ1-1, with D possibly TRBD1 on 5 matching bases. With 4 bases removed from V and 5 bases from J, the gap between germline ends came to 20 bases. Per the germline V gene, CDR1 is LGHNA and CDR2 is YSLEER. The CDR3 totals 16 residues. The CDR3 sequence: CASSRTPGQRGTEAFF. The CDR3 nucleotides are TGCGCCAGCAGCCGAACCCCCGGACAACGGGGGACTGAAGCTTTCTTT.

The chain joins TRBV5-1 to TRBJ1-1; D is unclear. Germline loops: CDR1 SGHRS, CDR2 YFSETQ. This CDR3 contains 15 residues. V lost 0 bases and J lost 4, with 13 bases in between. CDR3 in DNA: TGCGCCAGCAGCTTGGCTGGCCGGGTGGGCACTGAAGCTTTCTTT. Amino acid sequence: CASSLAGRVGTEAFF.

This sequence joins TRBV9 and TRBJ2-2; 9 bases fit TRBD2. Germline trimming cut 3 bases from V and 4 bases from J; bases unmatched to any gene: 7. Germline assignment: CDR1 SGDLS and CDR2 YYNGEE. The CDR3 is 16 amino acids. The CDR3 loop reads CASSEREVRSTGELFF. For the CDR3, the DNA is TGTGCCAGCAGCGAGCGGGAGGTTAGGAGCACCGGGGAGCTGTTTTTT.

The chain uses TRBV7-4 and TRBJ2-7; D is unclear. CDR3 length: 12 residues. V dropped 1 base and J dropped 5 bases, with 6 bases sitting between them. Germline V gives CDR1 SGHVT, CDR2 SQSDAQ. Here the CDR3 reads CASSLEEDEQYF. The DNA of the CDR3 is TGTGCCAGCAGCTTAGAAGAGGACGAGCAGTACTTC.

This clone came up once. In DNA form, the CDR3 reads TGTGCCAGCAGCCCCCGGGCACGGACGGCGTATGGCTACACCTTC. Protein sequence: CASSPRARTAYGYTF. The chain uses TRBV7-2 and TRBJ1-2, with D unclear. CDR1 is SGHTA, CDR2 FQGNSA, per germline. The CDR3 contains 15 residues. The V gene lost 5 bases and the J gene lost 5 bases, with 18 bases spanning the gap.

The chain's CDR3 is CASSQGGAQPQHF. In DNA form, the CDR3 reads TGTGCCAGCAGTCAAGGGGGAGCTCAGCCCCAGCATTTT. The chain joins TRBV7-9 to TRBJ1-5; D may be TRBD1 (6 bases). CDR1 and CDR2 (germline): SEHNR, FQNEAQ (reference sequence). This CDR3 contains 13 residues. V was pared by 6 bases and J by 6 bases, with 12 bases between.

Ten or more counts support this clone. The chain couples TRBV6-1 to TRBJ1-2, with 7 bases lining up with TRBD1. The CDR3 sequence is 13 residues long. The ends lost 10 bases at V and 3 bases at J; junction bases unmatched: 8. CDR1 is MNHNS and CDR2 is SASEGT in the germline V gene. The CDR3 protein is CATSPDRDYGYTF. The CDR3 DNA reads as TGTGCCACGTCCCCTGACAGGGACTATGGCTACACCTTC.